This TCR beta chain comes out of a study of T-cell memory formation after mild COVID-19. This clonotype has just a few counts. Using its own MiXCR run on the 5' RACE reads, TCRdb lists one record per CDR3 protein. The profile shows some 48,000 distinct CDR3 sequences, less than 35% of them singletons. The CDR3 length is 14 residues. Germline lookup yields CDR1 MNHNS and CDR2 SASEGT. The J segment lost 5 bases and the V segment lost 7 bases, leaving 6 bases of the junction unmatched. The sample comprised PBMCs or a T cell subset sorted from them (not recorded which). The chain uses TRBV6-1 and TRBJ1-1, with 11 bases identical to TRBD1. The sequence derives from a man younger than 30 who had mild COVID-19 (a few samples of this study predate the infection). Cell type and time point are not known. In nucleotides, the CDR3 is TGTGCCAGCACTCAGGACAGGGGGCCTACTGAAGCTTTCTTT. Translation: CASTQDRGPTEAFF.